The 21 T cell receptor beta chains presented below share a single source sample, sequenced in a study of cytomegalovirus exposure and HLA in healthy donors. PCR was performed using 60 Vbeta and 13 Jbeta primers. Sequencing was performed with immunoSEQ multiplex PCR; in TCRdb, only in-frame clones are kept and a portion is missing. The top ten hold about 2.5% of the sample, which has roughly 110,000 clones, over 70% seen once. Sequenced sample: PBMCs. These receptors all come from a female donor in good health and CMV-seronegative.

V usage is TRBV7-9 and J usage is TRBJ1-2; TRBD1 matches 8 bases. The length of the CDR3 is 15 residues. V dropped 5 bases and J dropped 2; count of bases not matched to a gene: 7. The V gene's germline CDR1 is SEHNR and CDR2 FQNEAQ (reference sequence). Written as DNA, the CDR3 is TGTGCCAGCAGCCTCCACGGGACAGGAAACTATGGCTACACCTTC. Translating gives CASSLHGTGNYGYTF.

The rearrangement joins TRBV5-6 to TRBJ2-3; 10 bases agree with TRBD2. Germline V lookup: CDR1 SGHDT, CDR2 YYEEEE. V gave up 4 bases and J gave up 3 bases; unmatched junction bases: 8. The CDR3 totals 16 residues. In DNA, the CDR3 is TGTGCCAGCAGCGGGTACAGGACTAGCGGTACAGATACGCAGTATTTT. This gives the protein CASSGYRTSGTDTQYF.

This clone was found once. The chain carries TRBV27 and TRBJ1-2; TRBD1 matches 10 bases. The CDR3 is 14 amino acids. The V gene end was trimmed by 4 bases and the J gene end by 5 bases; junction bases not matched to a gene: 4. Germline CDR1 is MNHEY and CDR2 is SMNVEV (reference sequence). CDR3 amino acids: CASSSWTGGYGYTF. The CDR3 DNA reads as TGTGCCAGCAGTTCCTGGACAGGGGGATATGGCTACACCTTC.

V usage is TRBV19 and J usage is TRBJ1-1, with 7 positions matching TRBD1. The germline V gene encodes CDR1 LNHDA and CDR2 SQIVND (reference sequence). V trimming: 11 bases; J trimming: 0 bases; junction bases outside the gene matches: 21. The CDR3 runs 18 residues. This chain's CDR3 is CASKRGQGEWGMNTEAFF. In DNA form, the CDR3 reads TGTGCCTCGAAACGAGGGCAGGGGGAGTGGGGCATGAACACTGAAGCTTTCTTT.

There are a few counts of this clone. V and J are TRBV6-5 and TRBJ2-1; TRBD1 matches 9 bases. This CDR3 spans 14 amino acids. CDR1 MNHEY and CDR2 SVGAGI come from the germline V gene. Trimming at V came to 8 bases and at J to 10 bases, leaving 12 bases not matched to a gene. The CDR3 DNA is TGTGCCAGCGCAAGGGACAGGGAGGGCCCAGAGCAGTTCTTC. Translating gives CASARDREGPEQFF.

The chain combines TRBV7-7 with TRBJ2-1, with a weak D call TRBD1 (7 bases). V lost 2 bases to trimming and J lost 5 bases, with 31 bases between them. Germline lookup yields CDR1 SSHAT and CDR2 FNYEAQ (reference sequence). The CDR3 spans 21 residues. The CDR3 loop reads CASSLFVSGGVAAPKDNEQFF. The CDR3 nucleotides read TGTGCCAGCAGCTTATTTGTATCAGGGGGTGTAGCGGCTCCAAAGGACAATGAGCAGTTCTTC. Based on the CDR3 plus reference TRBV7-7 and TRBJ2-1, the full variable domain is GAGVSQSPRYKVTKRGQDVTLRCDPISSHATLYWYQQALGQGPEFLTYFNYEAQPDKSGLPSDRFSAERPEGSISTLTIQRTEQRDSAMYRCASSLFVSGGVAAPKDNEQFFGPGTRLTVL.

V gene TRBV7-8 combines with J gene TRBJ2-7, with D perhaps matching TRBD2 (6 bases). This CDR3 comprises 17 residues. V lost 1 base to trimming and J lost 0 bases, with 16 bases between them. Germline lookup yields CDR1 SGHVS and CDR2 FQNEAQ. Written as DNA, the CDR3 is TGTGCCAGCAGCTTAGGATTTGGCGGGGCGAGCTCCTACGAGCAGTACTTC. Translation: CASSLGFGGASSYEQYF.

The V call is TRBV4-2, the J call TRBJ2-4; possibly TRBD1 for D (6 bases). Germline loops: CDR1 LGHNA, CDR2 YNFKEQ. This CDR3 is 15 amino acids long. V was cut by 2 bases and J by 6 bases, with 14 bases left in between. DNA for the CDR3: TGTGCCAGCAGCCAACGACAGGTTCCGGGAAACATTCAGTACTTC. It encodes CASSQRQVPGNIQYF.

The rearrangement joins TRBV30 to TRBJ2-7; 7 nucleotides agree with TRBD1. This CDR3 region has 12 residues. V lost 4 bases to trimming and J lost 2 bases; unmatched junction nucleotides: 2. Germline V gene sequence: CDR1 GTSNPN, CDR2 SVGIG (reference sequence). CDR3 amino acids: CAWKQGAYEQYF. For the CDR3, the DNA is TGTGCCTGGAAGCAGGGGGCCTACGAGCAGTACTTC.

Written as DNA, the CDR3 is TGTGCCAGTAGTATAACTCTAGGTTCCGGGGAGCTGTTTTTT. It is translated as CASSITLGSGELFF. J is TRBJ2-2 and V is TRBV19; unclear D gene. V dropped 2 bases and J dropped 6 bases, with 10 bases sitting between them. Germline V gene sequence: CDR1 LNHDA, CDR2 SQIVND (reference sequence). The CDR3 contains 14 residues.

This chain links TRBV30 with TRBJ1-2; D is unresolved. CDR1 and CDR2 (germline): GTSNPN, SVGIG (reference sequence). The CDR3 spans 12 residues. Trimming removed 4 bases at V and 1 base at J, with 7 bases between. CDR3 in amino acids: CAWTSDNYGYTF. The CDR3 nucleotides read TGTGCCTGGACCAGCGATAACTATGGCTACACCTTC.

CDR3 nucleotides: TGTGCCAGCAGCTTGGCCGCGGTACGGAACACCGGGGAGCTGTTTTTT. Protein product: CASSLAAVRNTGELFF. The rearrangement links TRBV5-4 to TRBJ2-2; D is unclear. The germline V and J ends were trimmed by 0 bases and 1 base, with 10 bases remaining between them. CDR1 SGHNT and CDR2 YYREEE come from the germline V gene (reference sequence). There are 16 residues in the CDR3.

The V call is TRBV6-5, the J call TRBJ2-5; 8 nucleotides agree with TRBD2. The V segment lost 4 bases and the J segment 7 bases; nucleotides outside the gene matches: 5. CDR1 is MNHEY, CDR2 SVGAGI, per germline. This CDR3 comprises 13 residues. CDR3: CASSSLAGATQYF. For the CDR3, the DNA is TGTGCCAGCAGTTCCCTAGCGGGTGCGACCCAGTACTTC.

The chain carries TRBV2 and TRBJ1-1, with no clear D. CDR1 is SNHLY and CDR2 is FYNNEI in the germline V gene. The CDR3 covers 12 residues. V was shortened by 7 bases and J by 5 bases, with 11 bases between the two germline ends. The CDR3 loop is CASNRGGTEAFF. In DNA form, the CDR3 reads TGTGCCAGCAACCGAGGCGGGACTGAAGCTTTCTTT.

The gene calls are TRBV28 and TRBJ2-3; 8 bases line up with TRBD2. Trimming took 2 bases from V and 10 from J; bases not matched to a gene: 11. CDR1 MDHEN and CDR2 SYDVKM come from the germline V gene. The CDR3 runs 15 residues. The CDR3 loop reads CASSLPGGNIHPQYF. CDR3 in DNA: TGTGCCAGCAGTTTACCGGGGGGGAACATCCATCCGCAGTATTTT.

The chain recombines TRBV28 with TRBJ2-7; D gene uncertain. There are 13 residues in the CDR3. CDR1 is MDHEN and CDR2 is SYDVKM in the germline V gene. V was clipped by 4 bases and J by 2 bases, with 9 bases between them. The CDR3 protein is CASSSSTPYEQYF. In DNA, the CDR3 is TGTGCCAGCAGTTCCTCCACTCCCTACGAGCAGTACTTC.

This clone was recorded once. V gene TRBV29-1 combines with J gene TRBJ2-1, with 9 bases aligning to TRBD2. Germline CDR1 and CDR2: SQVTM and ANQGSEA. This CDR3 has 14 residues. Trimming removed 5 bases from V and 4 bases from J; junction bases left unmatched: 6. CDR3 residues: CSVHSGSSYNEQFF. The CDR3 DNA follows: TGCAGCGTTCATAGCGGGAGCTCTTACAATGAGCAGTTCTTC.

This clone has more than one count but fewer than ten. This rearrangement joins TRBV4-2 to TRBJ2-7, with a tentative D call TRBD2 (5 bases). Germline assignment: CDR1 LGHNA and CDR2 YNFKEQ. The CDR3 is 14 residues long. Trimming left V 1 base short and J 2 bases short, with 9 bases between. CDR3 DNA: TGTGCCAGCAGCCAAGTAACGGGGACCTACGAGCAGTACTTC. Its translation is CASSQVTGTYEQYF.

V is TRBV4-2 and J is TRBJ1-4; no definite D call. Germline V gene sequence: CDR1 LGHNA, CDR2 YNFKEQ. The CDR3 sequence is 15 residues long. Trimming left V 1 base short and J 0 bases short, with 6 bases between. The CDR3 reads CASSQGPATNEKLFF. DNA for the CDR3: TGTGCCAGCAGCCAAGGTCCCGCAACTAATGAAAAACTGTTTTTT.

The V call is TRBV7-3, the J call TRBJ2-1, with TRBD2 matching over 7 bases. CDR3 length: 15 residues. After removal of 5 bases from V and 4 bases from J, the junction contained 8 bases not matched to a gene. Germline loops: CDR1 SGHTA, CDR2 FQGTGA. The DNA for the CDR3 is TGTGCCAGCAGCACAGAAGCGGGAATTTACAATGAGCAGTTCTTC. Translation: CASSTEAGIYNEQFF.

V is TRBV11-2 and J is TRBJ2-5, with a tentative D call TRBD2 (5 bases). The J call may not be correct, given that the DNA end is closer to TRBJ2-7. The CDR3 consists of 15 residues. CDR1 SGHAT and CDR2 FQNNGV come from the germline V gene. The CDR3 region is CASSPSRGNSYEQYF. CDR3 in DNA: TGTGCCAGCAGCCCTTCTCGGGGAAACTCCTACGAGCAGTACTTC.